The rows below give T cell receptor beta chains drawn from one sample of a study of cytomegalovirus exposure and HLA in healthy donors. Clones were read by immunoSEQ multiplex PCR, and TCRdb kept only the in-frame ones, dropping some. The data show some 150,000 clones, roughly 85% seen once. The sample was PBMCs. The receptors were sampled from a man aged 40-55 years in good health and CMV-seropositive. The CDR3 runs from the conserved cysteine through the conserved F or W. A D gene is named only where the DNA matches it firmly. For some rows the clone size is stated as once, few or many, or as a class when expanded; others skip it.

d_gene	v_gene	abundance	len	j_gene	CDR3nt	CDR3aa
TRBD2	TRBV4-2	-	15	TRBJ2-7	TGTGCCAGCAGCCTTTTGCGGGAGGGCGGGCAAGAGCAGTACTTC	CASSLLREGGQEQYF
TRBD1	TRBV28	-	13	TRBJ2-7	TGTGCCAGCAGGCCAGGGGGCCAGTACGAGCAGTACTTC	CASRPGGQYEQYF
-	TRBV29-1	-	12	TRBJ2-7	TGCAGCGTTGAAATACAGGCCTCGGGGCAGTACTTC	CSVEIQASGQYF
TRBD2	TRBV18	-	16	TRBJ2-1	TGTGCCAGCTCACCAAGAGGGACTAGCGTTATGAATGAGCAGTTCTTC	CASSPRGTSVMNEQFF
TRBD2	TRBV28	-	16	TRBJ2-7	TGTGCCAGCAGTTCAACGGGCCGACCGGGGGGCTACGAGCAGTACTTC	CASSSTGRPGGYEQYF
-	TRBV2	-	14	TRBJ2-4	TGTGCCAGCAGTGAAGCGCTCCGGGGGAACAGTCAGTACTTC	CASSEALRGNSQYF
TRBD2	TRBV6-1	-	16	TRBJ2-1	TGTGCCAGCAGTGAACAGGTTGCGGGAGAGCGCAATGAGCAGTTCTTC	CASSEQVAGERNEQFF
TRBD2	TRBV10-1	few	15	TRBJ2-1	TGCGCCAGCAGTTCGGGACTAGCGGCGTACAATGAGCAGTTCTTC	CASSSGLAAYNEQFF
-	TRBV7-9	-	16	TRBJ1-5	TGTGCCAGCAGCTCCACGGGGTTCTCACCGTTCCAAGCCCAGCATTTT	CASSSTGFSPFQAQHF
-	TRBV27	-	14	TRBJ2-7	TGTGCCAGCGGTATACAGGGAGGGAGATACGAGCAGTACTTC	CASGIQGGRYEQYF
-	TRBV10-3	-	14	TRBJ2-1	TGTGCCATCAGTGAGCAGGGGAGCTACAATGAGCAGTTCTTC	CAISEQGSYNEQFF
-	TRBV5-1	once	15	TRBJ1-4	TGCGCCAGCAGCACCGGACAACCAACTAATGAAAAACTGTTTTTT	CASSTGQPTNEKLFF
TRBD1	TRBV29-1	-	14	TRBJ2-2	TGCAGCGTTTCAGGACAGGGCGACACCGGGGAGCTGTTTTTT	CSVSGQGDTGELFF
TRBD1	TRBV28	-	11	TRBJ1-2	TGTGCCAGCAGTTTTCAGGGGGCAGGCACCTTC	CASSFQGAGTF
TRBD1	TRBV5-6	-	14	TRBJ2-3	TGTGCCAGCAGTTCCATGACAGGGTCAGATACGCAGTATTTT	CASSSMTGSDTQYF
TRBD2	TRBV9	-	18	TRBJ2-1	TGTGCCAGCAGCGCGGGGGGGATAGGGATAGGGTCCTACAATGAGCAGTTCTTC	CASSAGGIGIGSYNEQFF
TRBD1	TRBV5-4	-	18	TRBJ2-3	TGTGCCAGCAGCCGCGGGACAGGGGGCGCGTGGGGCACAGATACGCAGTATTTT	CASSRGTGGAWGTDTQYF
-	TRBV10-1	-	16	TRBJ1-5	TGCGCCAGCAGGGGACAAGCGGCTGAGGGAAATCAGCCCCAGCATTTT	CASRGQAAEGNQPQHF
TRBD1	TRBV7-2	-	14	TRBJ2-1	TGTGCCAGCAGCCTACAGGGGGCGCCCAATGAGCAGTTCTTC	CASSLQGAPNEQFF
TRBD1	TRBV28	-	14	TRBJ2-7	TGTGCCAGCATTTCAGGGGGAGAATACTACGAGCAGTACTTC	CASISGGEYYEQYF
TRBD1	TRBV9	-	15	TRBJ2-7	TGTGCCAGCAGCGTAGAACCAGGACAGGGCTACGAGCAGTACTTC	CASSVEPGQGYEQYF
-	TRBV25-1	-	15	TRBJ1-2	TGTGCCAGCAGTCGCGGCAGGGCGAAGAACTATGGCTACACCTTC	CASSRGRAKNYGYTF
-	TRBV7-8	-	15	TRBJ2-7	TGTGCCAGCAGCTTTTACGGAGGGGAATTGAGCGAGCAGTACTTC	CASSFYGGELSEQYF
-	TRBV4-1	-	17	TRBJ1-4	TGCGCCAGCAGCCAGTCGGTAACGGGGGGCACTAATGAAAAACTGTTTTTT	CASSQSVTGGTNEKLFF
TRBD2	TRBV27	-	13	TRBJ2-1	TGTGCCAGCAGTTTTAGCGGGAGGGGGGAGCAGTTCTTC	CASSFSGRGEQFF
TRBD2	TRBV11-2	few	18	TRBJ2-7	TGTGCCAGCAGCTTTTATAGGACTAGCGGGGGGGGTTCCTACGAGCAGTACTTC	CASSFYRTSGGGSYEQYF
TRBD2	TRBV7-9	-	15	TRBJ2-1	TGTGCCAGCAGCTTAGTACTAGCGGGTCGGAATGAGCAGTTCTTC	CASSLVLAGRNEQFF
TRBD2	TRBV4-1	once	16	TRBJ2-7	TGCGCCAGCAGCCCCGAACTAGCGGGAGGGCCGGTCGAGCAGTACTTC	CASSPELAGGPVEQYF
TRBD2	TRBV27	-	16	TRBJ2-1	TGTGCCAGCGGACTAGCGGGACCCGGGGACTACAATGAGCAGTTCTTC	CASGLAGPGDYNEQFF
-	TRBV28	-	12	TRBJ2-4	TGTGCCAGCAGTATCGGGCCTACCCCGGGGGACTTC	CASSIGPTPGDF
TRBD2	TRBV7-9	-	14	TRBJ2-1	TGTGCAAGCGGCACAGCGGGAGGGTACAATGAGCAGTTCTTC	CASGTAGGYNEQFF
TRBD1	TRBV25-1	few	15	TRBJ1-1	TGTGCCAGCAGTGCTCCGGGACAGGGGAGAACTGAAGCTTTCTTT	CASSAPGQGRTEAFF
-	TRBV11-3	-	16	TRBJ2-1	TGTGCCAGCAGCTTAGACCCCCGAGCAGGGCTTGGTGAGCAGTTCTTC	CASSLDPRAGLGEQFF
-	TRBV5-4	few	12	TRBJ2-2	TGTGCCAGCAGCCCGACTAGCGGGGAGCTGTTTTTT	CASSPTSGELFF
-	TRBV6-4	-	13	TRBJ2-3	TGTGCCAGCAGTGACCAGGCCGCAGATACGCAGTATTTT	CASSDQAADTQYF
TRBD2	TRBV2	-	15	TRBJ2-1	TGTGCCAGCAGTAAGACTAGCGGGAGATACAATGAGCAGTTCTTC	CASSKTSGRYNEQFF
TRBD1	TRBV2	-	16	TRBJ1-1	TGTGCCACCGTCCCGGGACAGGGCATAGGGAGCACTGAAGCTTTCTTT	CATVPGQGIGSTEAFF
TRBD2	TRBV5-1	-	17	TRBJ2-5	TGCGCCAGCAGCCCGAGGACTAGCGGGAGAGGTTCAGAGACCCAGTACTTC	CASSPRTSGRGSETQYF
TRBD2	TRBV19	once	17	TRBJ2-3	TGTGCCAGTAGTATAGTCTCGGGGCGGGAGCTGTGGGATACGCAGTATTTT	CASSIVSGRELWDTQYF
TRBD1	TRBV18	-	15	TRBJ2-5	TGTGCCAGCTCGCCGGGACAGGGACTACAAGAGACCCAGTACTTC	CASSPGQGLQETQYF
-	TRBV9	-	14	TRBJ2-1	TGTGCCAGCAGCCTCACAGTCGGCTACAATGAGCAGTTCTTC	CASSLTVGYNEQFF
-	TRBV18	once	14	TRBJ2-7	TGTGCCAGCTCACCGGCGGAGGGCCCCTACGAGCAGTACTTC	CASSPAEGPYEQYF
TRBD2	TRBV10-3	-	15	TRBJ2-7	TGTGCCATCAGTGGACTAGCGCTAAGCTCCTACGAGCAGTACTTC	CAISGLALSSYEQYF